This TCR beta chain was found in a study of T-cell reconstitution after alpha-beta-depleted transplantation in children. Unique molecular identifiers were built into the TCRbeta library. MiXCR was run by TCRdb on the PCR reads, yielding one entry per CDR3 protein. This sample carries around 600,000 distinct CDR3 sequences, 10% of them seen once, and the ten largest clones take about 4.3%. The CDR3 is made up of 14 amino acids. Trimming removed 3 bases from V and 4 bases from J, with 10 bases in between. This receptor was identified in a human donor who donated a stem cell graft to a child with acute myeloid leukemia. The V gene is TRBV12-3 or TRBV12-4, the J gene TRBJ1-3; weak D call: TRBD1 (5 bases). Sequenced here: PBMCs from the stem cell graft donor, sampled from the stem cell graft. The CDR3 protein is CASSLGTIGNTIYF. The CDR3 DNA reads as TGTGCCAGCAGTTTGGGGACGATCGGAAACACCATATATTTT.